This paragraph covers one TCR beta chain sequence. Its antigen remains unidentified. The record originates from a study of T cell responses to AZD1222 COVID-19 vaccine. Study-level background: Second-dose schedules of about 4 or about 12 weeks were combined.

TCRdb's copy holds only in-frame clones and misses some; the assay was immunoSEQ multiplex PCR. The table lists some 120,000 clones, roughly nine tenths of them singletons. V shed 8 bases and J shed 6 bases, with 17 bases lying between them. The V gene's germline CDR1 is SNHLY and CDR2 FYNNEI. This CDR3 has 15 amino acids. Study-level results: Repertoires were sampled only after the peak T cell response. Spike-specific TCR breadth and depth were elevated following two AZD1222 doses.

The receptor comes from an adult in good health. The source was peripheral blood, collected on day 0 of AZD1222 vaccination. The rearrangement links TRBV2 to TRBJ1-6; D remains ambiguous. Here the CDR3 reads CASGLSEGANSPLHF. The CDR3 nucleotides read TGTGCCAGCGGTCTCTCCGAGGGAGCTAATTCACCCCTCCACTTT.